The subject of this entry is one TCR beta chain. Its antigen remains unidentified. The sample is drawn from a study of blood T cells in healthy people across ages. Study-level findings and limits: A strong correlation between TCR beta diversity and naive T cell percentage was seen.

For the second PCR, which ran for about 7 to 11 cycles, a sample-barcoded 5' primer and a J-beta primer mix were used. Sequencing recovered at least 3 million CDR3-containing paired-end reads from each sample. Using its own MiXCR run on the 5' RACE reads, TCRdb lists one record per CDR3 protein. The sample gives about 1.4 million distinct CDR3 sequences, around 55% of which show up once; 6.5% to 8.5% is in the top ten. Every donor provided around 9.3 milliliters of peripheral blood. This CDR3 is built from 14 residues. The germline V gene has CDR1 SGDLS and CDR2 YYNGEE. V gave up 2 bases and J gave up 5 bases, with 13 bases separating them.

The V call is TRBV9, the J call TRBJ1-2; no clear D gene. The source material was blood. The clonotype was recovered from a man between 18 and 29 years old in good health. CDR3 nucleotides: TGTGCCAGCAGCGTCCAGGCAGGATTATATGGCTACACCTTC. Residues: CASSVQAGLYGYTF.